This T cell receptor (beta chain) originates from a study of response to subunit inactivated influenza vaccine. The V and J ends lost 5 bases and 6 bases respectively, with 13 bases between them. The CDR3 contains 14 residues. CDR1 MDHEN and CDR2 SYDVKM come from the germline V gene. This clonotype turned up a few times. TCRdb re-called the RT-PCR reads with MiXCR, one entry per CDR3 protein. The data contain 180,000 or so distinct CDR3 sequences, 10% to 15% of them singletons. The same data also contributed to another study, on T cells expressing NK-cell markers. That source notes: TCR beta cDNA was made by 5'RACE template switching with UMIs. It was sorted CD3+CD56-NKG2C+, CD3+CD56+NKG2C- and CD3+CD56+NKG2C+ T cells that provided the TCR beta repertoires. The eight sequenced donors comprised seven who were HCMV-seropositive and one who was seronegative. Anti-gamma-delta TCR antibody use in several experiments restricted sorting to alpha-beta TCR T cells.

The chain links TRBV28 to TRBJ1-4; D remains ambiguous. The sample was CD8+ T cells sorted from PBMCs, taken roughly 12 days after vaccination. The TCR was taken from a man aged 45-65 years who received an inactivated influenza vaccine. CDR3 residues: CASSQEPEDEKLFF. CDR3 sequence (DNA): TGTGCCAGCAGTCAGGAACCGGAGGATGAAAAACTGTTTTTT.